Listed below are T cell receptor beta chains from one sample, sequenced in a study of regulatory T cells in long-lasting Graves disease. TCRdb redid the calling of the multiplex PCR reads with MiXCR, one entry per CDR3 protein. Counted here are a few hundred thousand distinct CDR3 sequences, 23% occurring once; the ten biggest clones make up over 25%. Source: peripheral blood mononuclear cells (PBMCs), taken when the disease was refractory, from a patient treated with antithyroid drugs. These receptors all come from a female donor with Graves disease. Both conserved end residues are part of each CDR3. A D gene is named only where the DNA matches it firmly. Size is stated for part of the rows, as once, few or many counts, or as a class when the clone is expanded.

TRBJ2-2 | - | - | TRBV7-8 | TGTGCCAGCAGCAAGAGTATCGGCGGGGAGCTGTTTTTT | CASSKSIGGELFF
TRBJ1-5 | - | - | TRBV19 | TGTGCCAGTAGTATAGTGGCAGGGGATCAGCCCCAGCATTTT | CASSIVAGDQPQHF
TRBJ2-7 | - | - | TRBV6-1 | TGTGCCAGCACTAACCCACCCTCCTACGAGCAGTACTTC | CASTNPPSYEQYF
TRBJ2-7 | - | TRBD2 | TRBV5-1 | TGCGCCAGCAGCCGGGGACTAGCGGAACCTCGTTCCTACGAGCAGTACTTC | CASSRGLAEPRSYEQYF
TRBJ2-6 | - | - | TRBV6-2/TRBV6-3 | TGTGCCAGTACGGCCCAGGGTTCTGGGGCCAACGTCCTGACTTTC | CASTAQGSGANVLTF
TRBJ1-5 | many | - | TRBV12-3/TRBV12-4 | TGTGCCAGCAGTCCCCTAGGGAGGGGTTTTCAGCCCCAGCATTTT | CASSPLGRGFQPQHF
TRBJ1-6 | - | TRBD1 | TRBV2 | TGTGCCAGCTCTAGGGACAGCGACTCACCCCTCCACTTT | CASSRDSDSPLHF
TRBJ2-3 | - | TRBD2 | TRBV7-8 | TGTGCCAGCAGTCGACTAGCGGGTAGCACAGATACGCAGTATTTT | CASSRLAGSTDTQYF
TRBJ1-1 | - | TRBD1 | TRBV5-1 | TGCGCCAGCAGATTAGGGGGCACTACTGAAGCTTTCTTT | CASRLGGTTEAFF
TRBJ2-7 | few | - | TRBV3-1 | TGTGCCAGCAGCCAAGCCCTAGGGGGCGAGCAGTACTTC | CASSQALGGEQYF
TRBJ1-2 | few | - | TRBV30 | TGTGCCGGCGGCCAGGGGATGAGTAACTATGGCTACACCTTC | CAGGQGMSNYGYTF
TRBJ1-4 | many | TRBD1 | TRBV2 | TGTGCCAGCAGTCAGGACAGGGTTACAACTAATGAAAAACTGTTTTTT | CASSQDRVTTNEKLFF
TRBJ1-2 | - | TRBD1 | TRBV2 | TGTGCCAGCAGTGGAGGGGACAGGGGCAATGGCTACACCTTC | CASSGGDRGNGYTF
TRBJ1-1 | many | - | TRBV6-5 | TGTGCCAGCAGTTACATGTCCGGGGTCACTGAAGCTTTCTTT | CASSYMSGVTEAFF
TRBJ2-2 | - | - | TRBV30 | TGTGCCTGGAGATCCGGGACTGAGAGCGGGGAGCTGTTTTTT | CAWRSGTESGELFF
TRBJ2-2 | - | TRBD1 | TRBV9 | TGTGCCAGCAGCGAAACAGGGGGCACCGGGGAGCTGTTTTTT | CASSETGGTGELFF
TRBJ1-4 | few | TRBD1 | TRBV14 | TGTGCCAGCAGCCAATTTCCGGGACAGGGTGAAGAAAAACTGTTTTTT | CASSQFPGQGEEKLFF
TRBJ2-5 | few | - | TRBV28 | TGTGCCAGCAGTTTCTCTCTCCCCACCCTTCAAGAGACCCAGTACTTC | CASSFSLPTLQETQYF
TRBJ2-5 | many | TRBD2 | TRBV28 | TGTGCCAGCAGTTTATGGTCTAGCGGACAAGAGACCCAGTACTTC | CASSLWSSGQETQYF
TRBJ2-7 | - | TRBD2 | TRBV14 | TGTGCCAGCAGCCAAGATTGGCTAGCGGGCTCCTACGAGCAGTACTTC | CASSQDWLAGSYEQYF
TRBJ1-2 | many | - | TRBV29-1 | TGCAGCGTTGTCAGGGTTAGCTATGGCTACACCTTC | CSVVRVSYGYTF
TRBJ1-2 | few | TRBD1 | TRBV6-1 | TGTGCCAGCAGCAAGGGACAGGTTGACTATGGCTACACCTTC | CASSKGQVDYGYTF
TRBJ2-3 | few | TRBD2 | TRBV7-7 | TGTGCCAGCAGCTTAGTTCCATCTAATACGCGCGGGAGGGCAGATACGCAGTATTTT | CASSLVPSNTRGRADTQYF
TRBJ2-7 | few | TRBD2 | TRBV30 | TGTGCCTGGAGCAAACGACTAGCGGCTCACTACGAGCAGTACTTC | CAWSKRLAAHYEQYF
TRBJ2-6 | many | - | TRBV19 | TGTGCCAGTAGTATAGGAACCTCTGGGGCCAACGTCCTGACTTTC | CASSIGTSGANVLTF
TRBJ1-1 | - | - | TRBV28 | TGTGCCAGCACCCCCGTTGTCCGGGCCCACAGGCCTGAAGCTTTCTTT | CASTPVVRAHRPEAFF
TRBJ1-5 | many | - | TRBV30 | TGTGCCTGGAGTTCCGAGCCCAATCAGCCCCAGCATTTT | CAWSSEPNQPQHF
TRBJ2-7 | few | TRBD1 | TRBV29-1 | TGCAGCGCCCAGGGACAGGCAAGCTCCTACGAGCAGTACTTC | CSAQGQASSYEQYF
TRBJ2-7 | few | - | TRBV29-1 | TGCAGCGTTGAAGCGGGACTGTCCTCCGAGCAGTACTTC | CSVEAGLSSEQYF
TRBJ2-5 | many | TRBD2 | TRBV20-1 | TGCAGTGCTAGAGCGTGGACTAGCGGAACGCAAGAGACCCAGTACTTC | CSARAWTSGTQETQYF
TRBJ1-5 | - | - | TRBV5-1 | TGCGCCAGCAGCCCCGGGGGGTGGGGCAATCAGCCCCAGCATTTT | CASSPGGWGNQPQHF
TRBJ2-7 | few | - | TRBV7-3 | TGTGCCAGCAGCTTATCGGGGGTAGGCTACGAGCAGTACTTC | CASSLSGVGYEQYF
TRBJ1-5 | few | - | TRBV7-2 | TGTGCCAGCAGCTTAAGAAGTCATAGCAATCAGCCCCAGCATTTT | CASSLRSHSNQPQHF
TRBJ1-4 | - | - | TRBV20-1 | TGCAGTGCTAGGCCCTGGGACACTAATGAAAAACTGTTTTTT | CSARPWDTNEKLFF
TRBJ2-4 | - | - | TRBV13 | TGTGCCAGCAGCTTCCGCCTCGGGACATCCCTAGGAACCAAAAACATTCAGTACTTC | CASSFRLGTSLGTKNIQYF
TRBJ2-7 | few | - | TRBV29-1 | TGCAGCGTTGTAGGCAGAGACTACCCCTACGAGCAGTACTTC | CSVVGRDYPYEQYF
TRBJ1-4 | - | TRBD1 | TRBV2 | TGTGCCAGCAGCTCCGGGACAGATCTCTCAAATGAAAAACTGTTTTTT | CASSSGTDLSNEKLFF
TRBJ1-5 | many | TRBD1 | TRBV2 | TGTGCCAGCAGTCTTACAGGGGACAGCGGACAGCCCCAGCATTTT | CASSLTGDSGQPQHF
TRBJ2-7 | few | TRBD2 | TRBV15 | TGTGCCACCAGCAGGTCGGCTAGCGGGACATACGAGCAGTACTTC | CATSRSASGTYEQYF
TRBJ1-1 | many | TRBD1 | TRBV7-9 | TGTGCCAGCAGCGCCCGACAGGGCAGGGGCACTGAAGCTTTCTTT | CASSARQGRGTEAFF
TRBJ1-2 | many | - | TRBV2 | TGTGCCAGCAGTGATCCAGGGATCATCTATGGCTACACCTTC | CASSDPGIIYGYTF
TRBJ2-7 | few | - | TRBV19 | TGTGCCAGTAGTATAATGGCAGACGGGGCCGAGCAGTACTTC | CASSIMADGAEQYF
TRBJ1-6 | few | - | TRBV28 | TGTGCCAGCAGTTTAGTTGGACGGGTTGATAATTCACCCCTCCACTTT | CASSLVGRVDNSPLHF
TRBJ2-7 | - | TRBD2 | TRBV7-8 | TGTGCCAGCACCCCGGCCGGGGGGATTCCCTACGAGCAGTACTTC | CASTPAGGIPYEQYF
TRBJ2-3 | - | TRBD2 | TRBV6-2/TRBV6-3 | TGTGCCACCTTCCGGGCTAGCGGGGCACGCACAGATACGCAGTATTTT | CATFRASGARTDTQYF
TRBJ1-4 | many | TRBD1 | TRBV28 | TGTGCCAGCAGTTTTACAGGGGGGAACCCAACTAATGAAAAACTGTTTTTT | CASSFTGGNPTNEKLFF
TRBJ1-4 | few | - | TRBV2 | TGTGCCAGCAGATTACTCTGGGGAAAACTGTTTTTT | CASRLLWGKLFF
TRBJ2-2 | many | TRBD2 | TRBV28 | TGTGCCAGCAGTGATAGACTAGCGGTGGGAGGTTTTGCCGGGGAGCTGTTTTTT | CASSDRLAVGGFAGELFF
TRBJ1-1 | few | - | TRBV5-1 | TGCGCCAGCAGCTTGGTTGGAGGGTCGGGTGAAGCTTTCTTT | CASSLVGGSGEAFF
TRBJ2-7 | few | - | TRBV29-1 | TGCAGCGCCGTAGGACAGGCGAGGACTACCTACGAGCAGTACTTC | CSAVGQARTTYEQYF